This record looks at one T cell receptor (beta chain) sequence and its context. Its specificity is unknown. The sample is drawn from a study of T-cell reconstitution after alpha-beta-depleted transplantation in children. Study-level findings and limits: Hyperexpanded clones declined; after one year, newly produced T cells mostly supplied diversity. Where some patients showed high TCRbeta diversity at day 60, it came from recipient T cells and thymic progenitors that had survived. Alpha-beta T cells about two months after transplant reportedly derived from several hundred expanded graft clones.

Unique molecular identifiers were incorporated into the prepared TCRbeta library. TCRdb recomputed calls from the PCR reads with MiXCR, one row per CDR3 protein. This sample has 55,000 to 65,000 distinct CDR3 sequences; approximately 43% occur once, and the top ten carry more than 95%. V was shortened by 3 bases and J by 0 bases, with 9 bases between the two germline ends. The CDR3 has 14 amino acids. The sample in question was PBMCs, mostly from graft donor cells, obtained 360 days after TCRalphabeta/CD19-depleted stem cell transplant. The chain employs TRBV12-3 or TRBV12-4 and TRBJ2-7; weak D call: TRBD2 (5 bases). This clonotype was sampled from a male patient younger than 18 who had a stem cell transplant for acute lymphoblastic leukemia, so the T cells may come from the graft donor. In DNA form, the CDR3 reads TGTGCCAGCAGTTTTTCGGGGAACTCCTACGAGCAGTACTTC. This translates into CASSFSGNSYEQYF.